Sequencing of this TCR beta chain was carried out in a study of T cells in Graves' hyperthyroidism and ophthalmopathy. In this sample, this clonotype turned up a few times. Using RNA transcripts as the source, TCR beta CDR3 regions were amplified. With the HTBI primer set, the TCR CDR3 went through a first round of RT-PCR. TCRdb redid the calling of the multiplex PCR reads with MiXCR, one entry per CDR3 protein. The repertoire holds roughly 570,000 distinct CDR3 sequences, with under 60% as singletons. Germline lookup yields CDR1 SGHTA and CDR2 FQGTGA. CDR3 length: 14 amino acids. V lost 5 bases to trimming and J lost 2 bases, with 13 bases between them. Every diagnosis used clinical symptoms, serum thyroxine and TRAb, thyroid ultrasound and orbital computed tomography.

The source is a woman between 18 and 30 years old with Graves' hyperthyroidism. Sequencing was carried out using peripheral blood or thyroid tissue (not recorded which). This chain links TRBV7-3 with TRBJ2-7; D might be TRBD2 (5 bases). CDR3 amino acids: CASSPDTGAYEQYF. The CDR3 DNA sequence: TGTGCCAGCAGCCCTGACACCGGGGCCTACGAGCAGTACTTC.